This T cell receptor beta chain was identified during a study of control samples from healthy donors and cancer patients (dated by TCRdb to 2020 to 2021). Receptors were amplified or captured by the immunoSEQ multiplex PCR assay. TCRdb obtained this table from immuneACCESS and retained in-frame rearrangements with V and J assigned. These tables miss some clones; where compared with another copy, unresolved V genes account for less than half of the shortfall, and the remainder is unexplained. The sample has fewer than 200,000 clones on record, almost 90% of them singletons. About 1.4% of the sample is taken by the ten largest. Counted from cysteine to phenylalanine, this CDR3 has 13 amino acids. The sequence is cut down to CDR3 DNA, 39 bases in frame from base 1. CDR1 and CDR2 (SGHNT, YYREEE) derive from the germline V gene (reference sequence). V is shortened by 1 base, J by 3 bases, and the region joining them spans 4 bases.

A word on this clone: What antigen it recognizes has not been identified. Nothing much larger sits one base from this clone, and base qualities are not available.

This clonotype was obtained from a woman in her 50s in good health. Sequencing used blood. The chain employs TRBV5-4 and TRBJ1-4, with an unclear D gene assignment. The CDR3: CASSLRPNEKLFF. In nucleotides, the sequence is TGTGCCAGCAGCTTGCGACCTAATGAAAAACTGTTTTTT.